This entry features one T cell receptor beta chain sequence. Antigen specificity is unknown. The primer mix had 60 Vbeta and 13 Jbeta primers. TCRdb keeps only in-frame clones here, not all; method: immunoSEQ multiplex PCR. The sample consists of about 170,000 clones, around 82% of them appearing once. The sample originates from a study of cytomegalovirus exposure and HLA in healthy donors. Donors in the study were healthy people who gave bone marrow. V lost 0 bases to trimming and J lost 3 bases, with 12 bases between them. CDR3 length equals 15 residues. Germline V CDR1 and CDR2: SGHAT, FQNNGV. The study, taken as a whole, reports: Productive rates of about 87% or about 30% were seen for most TCR beta V segments in an earlier analysis.

This sequence originates from a boy aged 2 to 10 in good health and CMV-seronegative. Sequencing input: PBMCs. This rearrangement joins TRBV11-2 to TRBJ2-7, with a possible D match to TRBD2 (5 bases). CDR3 in DNA: TGTGCCAGCAGCTTAGAGGTGGCCCGGGACTACGAGCAGTACTTC. Translating it yields CASSLEVARDYEQYF. The full variable domain, with the rest looked up from reference TRBV11-2 and TRBJ2-7, is EAGVAQSPRYKIIEKRQSVAFWCNPISGHATLYWYQQILGQGPKLLIQFQNNGVVDDSQLPKDRFSAERLKGVDSTLKIQPAKLEDSAVYLCASSLEVARDYEQYFGPGTRLTVT.